The T cell receptor (beta chain) under discussion was sequenced for a study of blood T cells in healthy people across ages. Study outcomes and limitations: Diversity was estimated from one million T cells, and these estimates were considered underestimates.

With V trimmed by 1 base and J by 6 bases, 5 bases remained unmatched. Germline CDR1 reads SGHTA; CDR2 reads FQGNSA. CDR3 length equals 15 residues. A second PCR, run for roughly 6 to 11 cycles, used a sample-barcoded 5' primer plus a J-beta primer mix. TCRdb fed the 5' RACE reads into MiXCR, producing one record per CDR3 protein. This table holds about 730,000 distinct CDR3 sequences, 40% to 45% found once. Concerning this clonotype: Its target is unknown.

The receptor was isolated from a woman aged 55-75 years in good health. The rearrangement links TRBV7-2 to TRBJ2-1; 8 positions match TRBD2. Sequencing was carried out using blood. The CDR3 region is CASSLEGLGFNEQFF. As DNA, the CDR3 is TGTGCCAGCAGCTTAGAGGGACTAGGCTTCAATGAGCAGTTCTTC. Filled out from reference TRBV7-2 and TRBJ2-1, the complete variable domain reads GAGVSQSPSNKVTEKGKDVELRCDPISGHTALYWYRQSLGQGLEFLIYFQGNSAPDKSGLPSDRFSAERTGGSVSTLTIQRTQQEDSAVYLCASSLEGLGFNEQFFGPGTRLTVL.